The 14 T cell receptor beta chains given below trace back to one sample, sequenced in a study of T cell responses to AZD1222 COVID-19 vaccine. Method: immunoSEQ multiplex PCR; TCRdb's copy keeps in-frame clones and lacks some. The sample records roughly 150,000 clones, roughly nine tenths being singletons. The starting material was peripheral blood, obtained 28 days after the second AZD1222 dose. The source of these receptors is an adult who received the AZD1222 COVID-19 vaccine.

The gene calls are TRBV9 and TRBJ2-7, with 10 nucleotides matching TRBD1. This CDR3 has 14 amino acids. The germline V gene has CDR1 SGDLS and CDR2 YYNGEE. The trim removed 4 bases at V and 2 bases at J, leaving 3 bases unmatched. CDR3 loop: CASSPGQGAYEQYF. The CDR3 coding sequence is TGTGCCAGCAGCCCCGGACAGGGGGCCTACGAGCAGTACTTC. Supplemented by reference TRBV9 and TRBJ2-7, the full variable domain reads DSGVTQTPKHLITATGQRVTLRCSPRSGDLSVYWYQQSLDQGLQFLIQYYNGEERAKGNILERFSAQQFPDLHSELNLSSLELGDSALYFCASSPGQGAYEQYFGPGTRLTVT.

This sequence joins TRBV5-1 and TRBJ1-2; 7 bases are a match to TRBD1. Trimming removed 4 bases from V and 7 bases from J; junction bases left unmatched: 7. CDR1 is SGHRS, CDR2 YFSETQ, per germline. The CDR3 contains 13 residues. Here the CDR3 DNA reads TGCGCCAGCAGCAAAACAGGGGACAGTGGCTACACCTTC. Translated: CASSKTGDSGYTF.

The chain is built from TRBV7-6 and TRBJ2-7, with no clear D. CDR3 length: 16 residues. Trimming cost V 1 base and J 5 bases, with 18 bases left between them. Germline V gene sequence: CDR1 SGHVS, CDR2 FNYEAQ. CDR3 sequence: CASSLVLLGSTHEQYF. CDR3 DNA: TGTGCCAGCAGCTTAGTCCTGCTCGGGTCCACTCACGAGCAGTACTTC.

The rearrangement links TRBV28 to TRBJ1-1; D call uncertain. This CDR3 has 14 amino acids. The germline gives CDR1 MDHEN, CDR2 SYDVKM. With 8 bases removed from V and 0 bases from J, the gap between germline ends came to 13 bases. CDR3 sequence: CASPPSGVNTEAFF. CDR3 bases: TGTGCCAGCCCCCCGAGCGGCGTGAACACTGAAGCTTTCTTT.

The chain recombines TRBV11-2 with TRBJ2-1, with 8 bases fitting TRBD2. Trimming took 1 base from V and 3 from J; bases not matched to a gene: 8. CDR3 size: 17 residues. Germline V lookup: CDR1 SGHAT, CDR2 FQNNGV. The CDR3 coding sequence is TGTGCCAGCAGCTTAGCCATACTAGCGGAAAACTACAATGAGCAGTTCTTC. Translating gives CASSLAILAENYNEQFF.

The chain recombines TRBV11-2 with TRBJ2-7, with a possible D match to TRBD2 (7 bases). The CDR3 consists of 18 residues. V shed 2 bases and J shed 0 bases, with 20 bases lying between them. Per germline, CDR1 SGHAT and CDR2 FQNNGV. The chain's CDR3 is CASSLTPLRGGDSYEQYF. CDR3 DNA: TGTGCCAGCAGCTTAACCCCCCTGAGGGGGGGAGACTCCTACGAGCAGTACTTC.

The chain employs TRBV5-1 and TRBJ2-6; possible D gene TRBD1, 5 bases. This CDR3 spans 18 amino acids. Germline CDR1 and CDR2: SGHRS and YFSETQ. V lost 3 bases to trimming and J lost 1 base, with 17 bases between them. CDR3 sequence (DNA): TGCGCCAGCAGCTCCTCGCAGGGCCTTAGTTCTGGGGCCAACGTCCTGACTTTC. Translating gives CASSSSQGLSSGANVLTF.

The rearrangement joins TRBV28 to TRBJ2-7; the D gene could be TRBD1 or TRBD2 (5 bases each). This CDR3 contains 14 residues. Looked up from germline, CDR1 is MDHEN and CDR2 is SYDVKM. V lost 7 bases, J lost 4 bases, and 17 bases lay in between. In nucleotides, the CDR3 is TGTGCCAGCACCCACCGAGGGGCGCTTTACGAGCAGTACTTC. This encodes CASTHRGALYEQYF.

J is TRBJ2-7 and V is TRBV7-2; a possible D gene is TRBD1 (5 bases). This CDR3 is 13 amino acids long. V was trimmed by 5 bases and J by 1 base, leaving 9 bases between them. In germline, CDR1 is SGHTA, CDR2 FQGNSA. The CDR3 bases are TGTGCCAGCAGCCCAGGGAATTCCTACGAGCAGTACTTC. Residues: CASSPGNSYEQYF.

This chain links TRBV28 with TRBJ2-3, with D tentatively TRBD1 (5 bases). Trimming took off 2 bases at V and 2 bases at J, with 11 bases between the two ends. The germline V gene has CDR1 MDHEN and CDR2 SYDVKM. This CDR3 has 15 residues. CDR3 in DNA: TGTGCCAGCAGTTTAGCGGACACCTACACAGATACGCAGTATTTT. Its protein product is CASSLADTYTDTQYF.

This chain connects TRBV24-1 to TRBJ1-5; 10 nucleotides match TRBD1. Germline CDR1 reads KGHDR; CDR2 reads SFDVKD. V dropped 7 bases and J dropped 7; count of bases not matched to a gene: 9. This CDR3 region has 15 residues. This chain's CDR3 is CATSTGTGVRQPQHF. The CDR3 DNA reads TGTGCCACCAGCACCGGGACAGGGGTTCGACAGCCCCAGCATTTT.

This chain joins TRBV12-3 or TRBV12-4 and TRBJ1-1, with D uncertain. The CDR3 loop spans 11 amino acids. Trimming removed 1 base at V and 10 bases at J, with 7 bases between. The CDR3 sequence is CASSLDSVAFF. In DNA form, the CDR3 reads TGTGCCAGCAGTTTAGACAGTGTAGCTTTCTTT.

V and J are TRBV5-1 and TRBJ2-1, with D possibly being TRBD2 (5 bases). V was pared by 2 bases and J by 5 bases, with 11 bases between. The CDR3 has 14 residues. Per germline, CDR1 SGHRS and CDR2 YFSETQ. The CDR3 DNA reads TGCGCCAGCAGCTTTTCGGGGAGAGACAATGAGCAGTTCTTC. Residues: CASSFSGRDNEQFF.

This clone was counted between two and nine times. The gene calls are TRBV7-8 and TRBJ2-3; D may match TRBD1 or TRBD2 (6 bases each). The V and J ends lost 1 base and 3 bases respectively, with 17 bases between them. Germline-derived CDR1 and CDR2 are SGHVS and FQNEAQ. CDR3 length equals 17 residues. The CDR3 region has the DNA TGTGCCAGCAGCTTAGGAGCTGTCAGGGGAGGAACAGATACGCAGTATTTT. Amino acids: CASSLGAVRGGTDTQYF.